The 22 T cell receptor beta chains given below trace back to one sample, sequenced in a study of identical twins. Via MiXCR, TCRdb re-called the 5' RACE reads, giving one row per CDR3 protein. The sample consists of about 490,000 distinct CDR3 sequences, approximately 14% of them appearing once. These data were likewise used in another study, on yellow fever vaccine responses in identical twins.

Specimen: CD4+ T cells sorted from blood. The receptors were sampled from a woman between 18 and 30 years old in good health.

The V and J genes are TRBV11-3 and TRBJ2-5; 13 bases agree with TRBD2. Per germline, CDR1 SGHNT and CDR2 YENEEA. CDR3 length equals 16 residues. V was clipped by 5 bases and J by 6 bases; unmatched bases: 9. CDR3 sequence reads: CASSPETSGRLKTQYF. In nucleotides, the CDR3 is TGTGCCAGCAGCCCAGAGACTAGCGGGAGGTTAAAGACCCAGTACTTC.

This chain connects TRBV5-1 to TRBJ2-2, with D unclear. The CDR3 extends over 15 amino acids. The V gene's germline CDR1 is SGHRS and CDR2 YFSETQ. V dropped 1 base and J dropped 2 bases, with 9 bases sitting between them. The CDR3 here is CASSLSESNTGELFF. CDR3 in DNA: TGCGCCAGCAGCTTGTCGGAATCTAACACCGGGGAGCTGTTTTTT.

This clonotype was counted between two and nine times. This rearrangement joins TRBV10-3 to TRBJ2-7; no reliable D call. This CDR3 region has 13 residues. Germline CDR1 ENHRY, CDR2 SYGVKD. V was trimmed by 8 bases and J by 3 bases, leaving 14 bases between them. This CDR3 is CAIGSHIGYEQYV. The CDR3 DNA is TGTGCCATCGGGTCTCATATCGGCTACGAGCAGTACGTC.

This clonotype was recorded once. This sequence joins TRBV3-1 and TRBJ2-7; D possibly corresponds to TRBD1 (6 bases). Germline V gives CDR1 LGHDT, CDR2 YNNKEL (reference sequence). V was shortened by 1 base and J by 3 bases, with 10 bases between the two germline ends. CDR3 length: 14 residues. The CDR3 nucleotides are TGTGCCAGCAGCCAAGTAGGGGGTCTCTACGAGCAGTACTTC. This codes for CASSQVGGLYEQYF.

This clonotype was detected only a few times. This rearrangement joins TRBV11-2 to TRBJ2-5; TRBD2 agrees at 13 bases. From germline, CDR1 is SGHAT and CDR2 FQNNGV. V lost 5 bases and J lost 1; bases outside the gene matches: 10. The CDR3 has 18 residues. The CDR3 protein is CASSTRGLAGAIQETQYF. CDR3 in DNA: TGTGCCAGCAGCACCCGTGGACTAGCGGGAGCGATCCAAGAGACCCAGTACTTC. Supplemented by reference TRBV11-2 and TRBJ2-5, the full variable domain reads EAGVAQSPRYKIIEKRQSVAFWCNPISGHATLYWYQQILGQGPKLLIQFQNNGVVDDSQLPKDRFSAERLKGVDSTLKIQPAKLEDSAVYLCASSTRGLAGAIQETQYFGPGTRLLVL.

Many counts were recorded for this clonotype. V is TRBV10-3 and J is TRBJ1-3, with no clear D. Germline values: CDR1 ENHRY, CDR2 SYGVKD. Trimming removed 0 bases at V and 2 bases at J, with 5 bases between. This CDR3 has 14 residues. CDR3 amino acids: CAISESGTGNTIYF. As DNA, the CDR3 is TGTGCCATCAGTGAGTCCGGCACTGGAAACACCATATATTTT.

This clonotype has a count of ten or more. This rearrangement joins TRBV2 to TRBJ2-1; tentative D call: TRBD2 (5 bases). The CDR3 extends over 14 amino acids. V lost 6 bases, J lost 0 bases, and 9 bases lay in between. CDR1 is SNHLY, CDR2 FYNNEI, per germline. For the CDR3, the DNA is TGTGCCAGCAGGATTGGGAGCTCCTACAATGAGCAGTTCTTC. Translation gives CASRIGSSYNEQFF.

V is TRBV20-1 and J is TRBJ1-2; the D gene is possibly TRBD1 (6 bases). This CDR3 region has 13 residues. Germline V gives CDR1 DFQATT, CDR2 SNEGSKA (reference sequence). The V gene lost 4 bases and the J gene lost 0 bases, with 9 bases spanning the gap. The CDR3, as DNA: TGCAGTGCTAAAGGGGGATCTAACTATGGCTACACCTTC. This gives the protein CSAKGGSNYGYTF.

This chain uses TRBV20-1 with TRBJ2-3, with 8 bases matching TRBD2. The CDR3 is made up of 16 amino acids. The germline CDR1 and CDR2 sequences are DFQATT and SNEGSKA (reference sequence). V lost 4 bases and J lost 4; bases outside the gene matches: 13. The chain's CDR3 is CSAMPLAGGRADTQYF. The CDR3 nucleotides are TGCAGTGCTATGCCTCTAGCGGGTGGAAGGGCAGATACGCAGTATTTT.

The chain combines TRBV18 with TRBJ2-7; 11 bases agree with TRBD2. The CDR3 spans 17 residues. CDR1 and CDR2 from the germline V gene are KGHSH and LQKENI. With V trimmed by 1 base and J by 3 bases, 8 bases remained unmatched. The CDR3 reads CASSPRVTSGRGYEQYF. The CDR3 DNA reads TGTGCCAGCTCACCACGAGTAACTAGCGGGAGAGGCTACGAGCAGTACTTC. Full variable domain (remainder filled in from reference TRBV18 and TRBJ2-7): NAGVMQNPRHLVRRRGQEARLRCSPMKGHSHVYWYRQLPEEGLKFMVYLQKENIIDESGMPKERFSAEFPKEGPSILRIQQVVRGDSAAYFCASSPRVTSGRGYEQYFGPGTRLTVT.

This clonotype has ten or more counts. This sequence joins TRBV28 and TRBJ2-7; 8 bases agree with TRBD1. The ends lost 6 bases at V and 3 bases at J; junction bases unmatched: 7. The germline V gene encodes CDR1 MDHEN and CDR2 SYDVKM. The CDR3 has 14 amino acids. DNA of the CDR3: TGTGCCAGCAGCTCAGGACAGGGTGTCTACGAGCAGTACTTC. It specifies CASSSGQGVYEQYF.

This chain uses TRBV20-1 with TRBJ2-1; 9 bases map to TRBD2. The V gene's germline CDR1 is DFQATT and CDR2 SNEGSKA (reference sequence). Trimming removed 2 bases from V and 3 bases from J; junction bases left unmatched: 2. The CDR3 is 14 residues long. The CDR3 protein is CSARSGRFYNEQFF. The CDR3 DNA reads TGCAGTGCTAGAAGCGGGAGGTTCTACAATGAGCAGTTCTTC.

This rearrangement joins TRBV20-1 to TRBJ2-1; 11 nucleotides line up with TRBD1. Trimming removed 5 bases from V and 4 bases from J; junction bases left unmatched: 7. Germline assignment: CDR1 DFQATT and CDR2 SNEGSKA (reference sequence). The CDR3 sequence is 15 residues long. The CDR3 sequence is CSARTGDRGYNEQFF. The CDR3 bases are TGCAGTGCTCGGACGGGGGACAGGGGGTACAATGAGCAGTTCTTC.

In this sample, this clonotype turned up many times. The chain combines TRBV15 with TRBJ1-6; D is uncertain. The germline gives CDR1 LNHNV, CDR2 YYDKDF (reference sequence). The V and J ends lost 3 bases and 4 bases respectively, with 10 bases between them. The CDR3 spans 15 residues. In DNA, the CDR3 is TGTGCCACCAGCAGGGAAGAAACATATAATTCACCCCTCCACTTT. Its translation: CATSREETYNSPLHF.

At least ten counts were recorded for this clonotype. The junction departs from the called germline gene at one end, perhaps through a read error. V and J are TRBV5-1 and TRBJ1-6; tentatively, D is TRBD1 (6 bases). CDR1 SGHRS and CDR2 YFSETQ come from the germline V gene. CDR3 length: 14 residues. CDR3 in DNA: TGTGCCAGCAGTTTGGGGGGCGACAATTCACCCCTCCACTTT. Translated, it gives CASSLGGDNSPLHF.

In its sample, this clonotype was seen many times. The chain employs TRBV20-1 and TRBJ1-1; no clear D. V lost 6 bases, J lost 1 base, and 18 bases lay in between. This CDR3 region has 15 residues. Germline-derived CDR1 and CDR2 are DFQATT and SNEGSKA (reference sequence). CDR3 sequence reads: CSAPAPHPRNTEAFF. The CDR3 nucleotides read TGCAGTGCCCCTGCACCCCACCCAAGGAACACTGAAGCTTTCTTT.

This clonotype was seen many times. V usage is TRBV12-3 or TRBV12-4 and J usage is TRBJ1-2; a weak D match, TRBD1 (5 bases). Between the trimmed V and J ends, which lost 7 bases and 2 bases, there was a span of 8 bases. The CDR3 length is 12 residues. CDR3 region: CASKTVNYGYTF. The CDR3 coding sequence is TGTGCCAGCAAGACAGTCAACTATGGCTACACCTTC.

This clonotype was counted between two and nine times. CDR3 sequence: CASTGGHNQPQHF. As DNA, the CDR3 is TGTGCCAGCACGGGGGGTCACAATCAGCCCCAGCATTTT. The chain recombines TRBV6-1 with TRBJ1-5; D may be TRBD1 (5 bases). V was shortened by 7 bases and J by 3 bases, with 10 bases between the two germline ends. There are 13 residues in the CDR3. The germline gives CDR1 MNHNS, CDR2 SASEGT.

Only one count was recorded for this clonotype. V gene TRBV27 combines with J gene TRBJ2-7, with 11 bases aligning to TRBD2. The germline gives CDR1 MNHEY, CDR2 SMNVEV (reference sequence). After removal of 1 base from V and 1 base from J, the junction contained 15 bases not matched to a gene. There are 20 residues in the CDR3. CDR3 DNA sequence: TGTGCCAGCAGTTTATTTGGACCTTTCGTTACTAGCGGGAGTTCCTACGAGCAGTACTTC. This encodes CASSLFGPFVTSGSSYEQYF.

This clonotype was observed a few times. This chain joins TRBV9 and TRBJ1-4; D gene uncertain. The V end was cut by 0 bases, the J end by 2 bases, with 11 bases between. The length of the CDR3 is 16 residues. Germline values: CDR1 SGDLS, CDR2 YYNGEE. CDR3 amino acids: CASSVGPGETNEKLFF. The CDR3, as DNA: TGTGCCAGCAGCGTAGGCCCCGGGGAGACTAATGAAAAACTGTTTTTT.

This sequence joins TRBV15 and TRBJ1-2, with 7 bases matching TRBD1. V shed 2 bases, J shed 3 bases, and the junction held 3 bases outside the gene matches. The germline gives CDR1 LNHNV, CDR2 YYDKDF (reference sequence). The CDR3 sequence is 14 residues long. CDR3 residues: CATSRPGQYYGYTF. Written as DNA, the CDR3 is TGTGCCACCAGCAGACCGGGACAGTACTATGGCTACACCTTC.

DNA of the CDR3: TGTGCCAGCATTCAAGCGGGAGAGGTCAACAATGAGCAGTTCTTC. This codes for CASIQAGEVNNEQFF. The chain is built from TRBV2 and TRBJ2-1; 8 bases line up with TRBD2. CDR3 length equals 15 residues. The J segment lost 5 bases and the V segment lost 7 bases, leaving 10 bases of the junction unmatched. CDR1 and CDR2 (germline): SNHLY, FYNNEI.